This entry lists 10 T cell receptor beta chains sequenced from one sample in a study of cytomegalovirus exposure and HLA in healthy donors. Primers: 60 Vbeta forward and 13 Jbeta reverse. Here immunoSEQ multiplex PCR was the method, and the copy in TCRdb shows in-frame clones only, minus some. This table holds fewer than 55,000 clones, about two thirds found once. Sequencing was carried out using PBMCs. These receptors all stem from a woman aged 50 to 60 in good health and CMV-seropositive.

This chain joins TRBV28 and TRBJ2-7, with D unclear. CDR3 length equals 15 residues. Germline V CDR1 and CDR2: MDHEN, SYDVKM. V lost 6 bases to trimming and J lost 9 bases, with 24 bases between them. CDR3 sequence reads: CASRTNKVLHPGQYF. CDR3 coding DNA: TGTGCCAGCAGAACTAACAAGGTACTCCATCCCGGGCAGTACTTC.

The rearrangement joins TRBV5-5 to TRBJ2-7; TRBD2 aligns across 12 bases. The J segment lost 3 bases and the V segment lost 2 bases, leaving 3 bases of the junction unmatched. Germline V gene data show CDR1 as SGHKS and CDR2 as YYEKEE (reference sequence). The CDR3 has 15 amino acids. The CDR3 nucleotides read TGTGCCAGCAGCTTAAGACTAGCGGGAGTCTACGAGCAGTACTTC. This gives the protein CASSLRLAGVYEQYF.

CDR3 DNA sequence: TGTGCCAGCAGCTCGAAATCAGGGACTAGCGGGAGCAATGAGCAGTTCTTC. Translating gives CASSSKSGTSGSNEQFF. The rearrangement joins TRBV7-2 to TRBJ2-1; 14 bases are shared with TRBD2. Trimming took 4 bases from V and 6 from J; bases not matched to a gene: 8. Germline lookup yields CDR1 SGHTA and CDR2 FQGNSA. The length of the CDR3 is 17 residues.

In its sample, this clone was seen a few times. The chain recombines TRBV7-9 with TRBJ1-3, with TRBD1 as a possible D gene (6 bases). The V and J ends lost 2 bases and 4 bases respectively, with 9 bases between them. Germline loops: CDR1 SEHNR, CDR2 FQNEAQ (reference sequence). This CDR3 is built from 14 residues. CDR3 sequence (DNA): TGTGCCAGCAGCTTATTACAGGGAGGAAACACCATATATTTT. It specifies CASSLLQGGNTIYF.

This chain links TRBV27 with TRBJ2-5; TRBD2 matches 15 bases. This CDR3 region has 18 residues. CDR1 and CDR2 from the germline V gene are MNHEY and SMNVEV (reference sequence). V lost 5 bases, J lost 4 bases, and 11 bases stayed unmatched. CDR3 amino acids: CASSPWTSGRALRETQYF. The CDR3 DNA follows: TGTGCCAGCAGTCCTTGGACTAGCGGGAGGGCCCTGCGAGAGACCCAGTACTTC.

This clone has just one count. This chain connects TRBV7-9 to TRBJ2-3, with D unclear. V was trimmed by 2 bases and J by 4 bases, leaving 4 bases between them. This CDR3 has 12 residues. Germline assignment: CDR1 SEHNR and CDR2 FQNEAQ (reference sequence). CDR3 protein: CASSLRPDTQYF. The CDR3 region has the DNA TGTGCCAGCAGCTTACGTCCAGATACGCAGTATTTT.

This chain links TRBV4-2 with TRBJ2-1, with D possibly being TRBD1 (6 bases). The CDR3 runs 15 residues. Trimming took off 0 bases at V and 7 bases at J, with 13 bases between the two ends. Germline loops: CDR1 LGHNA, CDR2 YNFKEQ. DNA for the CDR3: TGTGCCAGCAGCCAAGATCAGGGGTCTCCAAATGAGCAGTTCTTC. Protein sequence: CASSQDQGSPNEQFF.

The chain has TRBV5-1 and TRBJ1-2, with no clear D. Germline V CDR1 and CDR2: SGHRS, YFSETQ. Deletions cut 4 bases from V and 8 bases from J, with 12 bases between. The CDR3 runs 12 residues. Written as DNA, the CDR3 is TGCGCCAGCAGCCAAATCGAGGGCGGCTACACCTTC. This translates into CASSQIEGGYTF.

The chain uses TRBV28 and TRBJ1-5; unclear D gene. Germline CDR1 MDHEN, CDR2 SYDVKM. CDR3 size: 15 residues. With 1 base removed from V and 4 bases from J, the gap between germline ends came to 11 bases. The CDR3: CASSLLERQNQPQHF. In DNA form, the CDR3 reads TGTGCCAGCAGTTTATTAGAACGACAAAATCAGCCCCAGCATTTT.

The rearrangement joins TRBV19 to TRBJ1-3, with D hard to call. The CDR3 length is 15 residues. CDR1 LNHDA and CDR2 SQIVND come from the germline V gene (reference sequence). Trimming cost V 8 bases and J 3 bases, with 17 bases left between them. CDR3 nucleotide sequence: TGTGCCAGTGAAAAGGAGGGCTGGGGTGGAAACACCATATATTTT. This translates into CASEKEGWGGNTIYF.